Listed here are 31 T cell receptor beta chains from one sample, sequenced in a study of T cell responses to AZD1222 COVID-19 vaccine. Clones were read by immunoSEQ multiplex PCR, and TCRdb kept only the in-frame ones, dropping some. This sample has about 81,000 clones, with about nine tenths found just once. This specimen was peripheral blood, taken 28 days after the second AZD1222 dose. All receptors derive from an adult who received the AZD1222 COVID-19 vaccine.

This chain links TRBV27 with TRBJ1-5; 8 bases are a match to TRBD1. Trimming took 5 bases from V and 0 from J; bases not matched to a gene: 12. Germline V CDR1 and CDR2: MNHEY, SMNVEV (reference sequence). The CDR3 loop spans 18 amino acids. This CDR3 is CASSPTTGAPNSNQPQHF. The CDR3 bases are TGTGCCAGCAGTCCAACGACAGGGGCCCCTAATAGCAATCAGCCCCAGCATTTT.

The V gene is TRBV11-2, the J gene TRBJ1-3; D not resolved. Deletions cut 0 bases from V and 7 bases from J, with 7 bases between. Germline values: CDR1 SGHAT, CDR2 FQNNGV. The length of the CDR3 is 13 residues. DNA of the CDR3: TGTGCCAGCAGCTTAGAGGGAAGGAACACCATATATTTT. As protein: CASSLEGRNTIYF.

This clone was counted once. This chain's CDR3 is CASSIDLNGEAFF. In DNA form, the CDR3 reads TGTGCCAGCAGCATCGACTTGAACGGGGAAGCTTTCTTT. The V and J genes are TRBV3-1 (or the pseudogene TRBV3-2) and TRBJ1-1, with no clear D. The CDR3 is made up of 13 amino acids. V lost 5 bases, J lost 8 bases, and 15 bases lay in between. Germline CDR1 LGHDT, CDR2 YNNKEL (reference sequence).

The V and J genes are TRBV10-2 and TRBJ1-1; the D is unclear. Germline-derived CDR1 and CDR2 are WSHSY and SAAADI. The CDR3 length is 13 residues. V was cut by 3 bases and J by 1 base, with 6 bases left in between. The CDR3 loop reads CASSEKWNTEAFF. DNA for the CDR3: TGCGCCAGCAGTGAAAAGTGGAACACTGAAGCTTTCTTT.

The rearrangement links TRBV5-1 to TRBJ1-4, with 8 bases fitting TRBD1. Trimming took 4 bases from V and 8 from J; bases not matched to a gene: 16. The germline V gene encodes CDR1 SGHRS and CDR2 YFSETQ. The CDR3 spans 17 residues. The CDR3 bases are TGCGCCAGCAGCCCGGGAAGCCAGGGGGCGAGGTCCGAAAAACTGTTTTTT. Translated, it gives CASSPGSQGARSEKLFF.

J is TRBJ2-5 and V is TRBV9; D is ambiguous. Between the trimmed V and J ends, which lost 0 bases and 5 bases, there was a span of 8 bases. Germline V gene data show CDR1 as SGDLS and CDR2 as YYNGEE. There are 13 residues in the CDR3. For the CDR3, the DNA is TGTGCCAGCAGCGTAGAAGGCTGGGAGACCCAGTACTTC. Its protein is CASSVEGWETQYF.

J is TRBJ2-3 and V is TRBV7-8; 12 positions agree with TRBD2. The CDR3 runs 17 residues. Trimming cost V 5 bases and J 1 base; bases outside gene matches: 7. Germline-derived CDR1 and CDR2 are SGHVS and FQNEAQ. The CDR3 region has the DNA TGTGCCAGCAGCCGAACTAGCGGGGGGACCGGCACAGATACGCAGTATTTT. The encoded protein is CASSRTSGGTGTDTQYF.

The chain recombines TRBV29-1 with TRBJ1-5, with D unresolved. This CDR3 has 12 amino acids. V was cut by 5 bases and J by 2 bases, with 7 bases left in between. The germline V gene has CDR1 SQVTM and CDR2 ANQGSEA. The CDR3 here is CSVIQGNQPQHF. CDR3 nucleotide sequence: TGCAGCGTTATACAAGGCAATCAGCCCCAGCATTTT.

The chain is built from TRBV27 and TRBJ1-4; D possibly corresponds to TRBD1 (5 bases). The germline V gene encodes CDR1 MNHEY and CDR2 SMNVEV (reference sequence). V was shortened by 6 bases and J by 10 bases, with 15 bases between the two germline ends. This CDR3 region has 13 residues. This CDR3 reads CASRPAPGGKLFF. The CDR3 nucleotides are TGTGCCAGCAGGCCGGCGCCTGGGGGAAAACTGTTTTTT. Variable domain in full (rest from reference TRBV27 and TRBJ1-4): EAQVTQNPRYLITVTGKKLTVTCSQNMNHEYMSWYRQDPGLGLRQIYYSMNVEVTDKGDVPEGYKVSRKEKRNFPLILESPSPNQTSLYFCASRPAPGGKLFFGSGTQLSVL.

The rearrangement uses TRBV6-5 and TRBJ1-3; D is unresolved. This CDR3 has 11 residues. Trimming took off 11 bases at V and 4 bases at J, with 9 bases between the two ends. Germline V gene data show CDR1 as MNHEY and CDR2 as SVGAGI. The CDR3 spells CASGWGNTIYF. The CDR3 DNA follows: TGTGCCTCCGGGTGGGGAAACACCATATATTTT.

The chain recombines TRBV6-5 with TRBJ1-2, with 8 bases matching TRBD1. CDR1 and CDR2 (germline): MNHEY, SVGAGI. The CDR3 contains 15 residues. V lost 2 bases to trimming and J lost 2 bases; unmatched junction nucleotides: 4. Here the CDR3 reads CASSYLGQGNYGYTF. The CDR3 DNA sequence: TGTGCCAGCAGTTACCTCGGACAGGGAAACTATGGCTACACCTTC.

The rearrangement uses TRBV29-1 and TRBJ1-2, with 7 nucleotides matching TRBD1. The J segment lost 4 bases and the V segment lost 7 bases, leaving 6 bases of the junction unmatched. Germline V CDR1 and CDR2: SQVTM, ANQGSEA. This CDR3 comprises 12 residues. The CDR3 nucleotides read TGCAGCGGGACCGAGGGGGCCTATGGCTACACCTTC. It translates to CSGTEGAYGYTF. The variable domain in full, completed from reference TRBV29-1 and TRBJ1-2, reads SAVISQKPSRDICQRGTSLTIQCQVDSQVTMMFWYRQQPGQSLTLIATANQGSEATYESGFVIDKFPISRPNLTFSTLTVSNMSPEDSSIYLCSGTEGAYGYTFGSGTRLTVV.

The chain couples TRBV5-1 to TRBJ1-1, with 7 bases fitting TRBD1. V gave up 6 bases and J gave up 7 bases; unmatched junction bases: 9. The V gene's germline CDR1 is SGHRS and CDR2 YFSETQ. The CDR3 loop spans 13 amino acids. CDR3 sequence (DNA): TGCGCCAGCACCCGGATAGGGGGCTATGAAGCTTTCTTT. Translation: CASTRIGGYEAFF.

This chain joins TRBV5-1 and TRBJ1-2; D ambiguous. The CDR3 totals 13 residues. Between the trimmed V and J ends, which lost 5 bases and 0 bases, there was a span of 8 bases. Germline CDR1 SGHRS, CDR2 YFSETQ. This CDR3 reads CASSSSANYGYTF. The CDR3 DNA follows: TGCGCCAGCAGTTCATCCGCTAACTATGGCTACACCTTC.

The chain recombines TRBV5-6 with TRBJ1-6; D is perhaps TRBD1 (6 bases). The CDR3 is made up of 16 amino acids. Germline V gives CDR1 SGHDT, CDR2 YYEEEE. V lost 4 bases and J 4 bases, leaving 15 bases between the germline ends. CDR3 sequence (DNA): TGTGCCAGCAGCGGCCGATCGGGGGCTTATAATTCACCCCTCCACTTT. Translated, it gives CASSGRSGAYNSPLHF.

V usage is TRBV6-2 or TRBV6-3 and J usage is TRBJ2-7; possible D gene TRBD1, 5 bases. In germline, CDR1 is MNHEY, CDR2 SVGEGT. The V and J ends lost 2 bases and 4 bases respectively, with 15 bases between them. CDR3 length: 15 residues. The CDR3 region has the DNA TGTGCCAGCAGTTACCCCAGACAGTCGTGGTACGAGCAGTACTTC. Translating gives CASSYPRQSWYEQYF.

This chain links TRBV7-3 with TRBJ1-1, with D perhaps TRBD1 (5 bases). Germline assignment: CDR1 SGHTA and CDR2 FQGTGA. V was shortened by 5 bases and J by 1 base, with 11 bases between the two germline ends. The CDR3 is 14 amino acids. The CDR3 DNA is TGTGCCAGCAGCCCCCAGGGCGCGAACACTGAAGCTTTCTTT. Protein product: CASSPQGANTEAFF.

This clone has a single count. The chain recombines TRBV28 with TRBJ1-4; D possibly corresponds to TRBD1 (6 bases). Germline V CDR1 and CDR2: MDHEN, SYDVKM. The V end lost 3 bases, the J end lost 4 bases, and 18 bases lay between the germline ends. The CDR3 has 17 amino acids. As DNA, the CDR3 is TGTGCCAGCAGTTTTTCTATCTGGGGGGCAGATAATGAAAAACTGTTTTTT. Protein sequence: CASSFSIWGADNEKLFF. The entire variable domain, with the rest obtained from reference TRBV28 and TRBJ1-4, is as follows: DVKVTQSSRYLVKRTGEKVFLECVQDMDHENMFWYRQDPGLGLRLIYFSYDVKMKEKGDIPEGYSVSREKKERFSLILESASTNQTSMYLCASSFSIWGADNEKLFFGSGTQLSVL.

Only one count was recorded for this clone. V is TRBV3-1 (or the pseudogene TRBV3-2) and J is TRBJ2-5; D is undetermined. Germline values: CDR1 LGHDT, CDR2 YNNKEL (reference sequence). The V gene lost 4 bases and the J gene lost 3 bases, with 15 bases spanning the gap. The CDR3 consists of 15 residues. CDR3 residues: CASSPKWADKETQYF. CDR3 nucleotide sequence: TGTGCCAGCAGCCCAAAATGGGCAGACAAAGAGACCCAGTACTTC.

The V gene is TRBV5-6, the J gene TRBJ2-7, with D unclear. Per germline, CDR1 SGHDT and CDR2 YYEEEE. This CDR3 has 13 residues. The ends were cut back, 0 bases at V and 6 bases at J, with 10 bases in the middle. The CDR3 nucleotides read TGTGCCAGCAGCTTGGTCGCCGCCACCGAGCAGTACTTC. Amino acid sequence: CASSLVAATEQYF.

V gene TRBV30 combines with J gene TRBJ1-6; TRBD1 might be the D (6 bases). Germline V lookup: CDR1 GTSNPN, CDR2 SVGIG (reference sequence). The CDR3 length is 16 residues. Deletions cut 2 bases from V and 5 bases from J, with 16 bases between. In nucleotides, the CDR3 is TGTGCCTGGAGTCTTTACGGGACACTCAATAATTCACCCCTCCACTTT. This gives the protein CAWSLYGTLNNSPLHF. Full variable domain (outside the CDR3, taken from reference TRBV30 and TRBJ1-6): SQTIHQWPATLVQPVGSPLSLECTVEGTSNPNLYWYRQAAGRGLQLLFYSVGIGQISSEVPQNLSASRPQDRQFILSSKKLLLSDSGFYLCAWSLYGTLNNSPLHFGNGTRLTVT.

The chain employs TRBV11-1 and TRBJ1-6, with 9 bases aligning to TRBD1. This CDR3 region has 16 residues. CDR1 is SGHAT and CDR2 is FQDESV in the germline V gene (reference sequence). Trimming removed 5 bases from V and 5 bases from J; junction bases left unmatched: 7. The CDR3 loop is CASSKDRGSHNSPLHF. For the CDR3, the DNA is TGTGCCAGCAGCAAGGACAGGGGCTCTCATAATTCACCCCTCCACTTT. The full variable domain, completed using reference TRBV11-1 and TRBJ1-6, is EAEVAQSPRYKITEKSQAVAFWCDPISGHATLYWYRQILGQGPELLVQFQDESVVDDSQLPKDRFSAERLKGVDSTLKIQPAELGDSAMYLCASSKDRGSHNSPLHFGNGTRLTVT.

This chain uses TRBV7-8 with TRBJ1-2; no definite D call. CDR3 length equals 16 residues. Trimming removed 1 base at V and 0 bases at J, with 12 bases between. CDR1 SGHVS and CDR2 FQNEAQ come from the germline V gene. The CDR3 reads CASSLVLSDSNYGYTF. CDR3 DNA sequence: TGTGCCAGCAGCTTAGTCCTGTCAGATTCTAACTATGGCTACACCTTC.

This chain connects TRBV7-9 to TRBJ2-1; no clear D gene. Trimming cost V 0 bases and J 5 bases, with 11 bases left between them. There are 15 residues in the CDR3. Germline CDR1 and CDR2: SEHNR and FQNEAQ (reference sequence). In DNA form, the CDR3 reads TGTGCCAGCAGCTTAGCCAGTTTGGGGAACAATGAGCAGTTCTTC. It is translated as CASSLASLGNNEQFF.

This rearrangement joins TRBV15 to TRBJ1-2, with D perhaps matching TRBD1 (5 bases). The V gene's germline CDR1 is LNHNV and CDR2 YYDKDF (reference sequence). Trimming removed 4 bases at V and 0 bases at J, with 12 bases between. The CDR3 has 15 residues. In nucleotides, the CDR3 is TGTGCCACCAGCACCCGACAGATTTCTAACTATGGCTACACCTTC. Translated: CATSTRQISNYGYTF.

V is TRBV3-1 (or the pseudogene TRBV3-2) and J is TRBJ2-3; 8 bases agree with TRBD1. CDR3 size: 15 residues. V was pared by 6 bases and J by 0 bases, with 5 bases of the junction left unmatched. Germline-derived CDR1 and CDR2 are LGHDT and YNNKEL (reference sequence). The chain's CDR3 is CASRLTGVSTDTQYF. CDR3 DNA sequence: TGTGCCAGCAGACTGACAGGGGTGAGCACAGATACGCAGTATTTT.

The CDR3 sequence is CASSIGGENTIYF. Here the CDR3 DNA reads TGTGCCAGCAGCATTGGGGGTGAGAACACCATATATTTT. The chain uses TRBV3-1 (or the pseudogene TRBV3-2) and TRBJ1-3, with a weak D call TRBD1 (5 bases). Germline lookup yields CDR1 LGHDT and CDR2 YNNKEL (reference sequence). The CDR3 length is 13 residues. Trimming stripped 5 bases from V and 7 bases from J, with 12 bases between.

This clone was counted once. V and J are TRBV7-3 and TRBJ2-1; 9 nucleotides agree with TRBD2. CDR1 and CDR2 (germline): SGHTA, FQGTGA. The CDR3 consists of 17 residues. J lost 4 bases, V lost 4 bases, and 11 bases had no gene match. CDR3 sequence (DNA): TGTGCCAGCAGCTCCCTGCTTAGCGGGGGTCGGTACAATGAGCAGTTCTTC. This encodes CASSSLLSGGRYNEQFF.

The rearrangement uses TRBV19 and TRBJ1-1, with 11 bases identical to TRBD1. The germline CDR1 and CDR2 sequences are LNHDA and SQIVND (reference sequence). The CDR3 has 15 residues. V trimming: 7 bases; J trimming: 10 bases; junction bases outside the gene matches: 14. The CDR3 region is CASKLGGQGERRAFF. The CDR3 DNA sequence: TGTGCCAGTAAACTAGGGGGACAGGGGGAGCGAAGAGCTTTCTTT.

The V gene is TRBV5-1, the J gene TRBJ1-2, with 11 bases lining up with TRBD1. Per the germline V gene, CDR1 is SGHRS and CDR2 is YFSETQ. The V gene end was trimmed by 3 bases and the J gene end by 8 bases; junction bases not matched to a gene: 6. The CDR3 runs to 14 residues. CDR3 amino acids: CASSSGQGAGGYTF. The CDR3 DNA follows: TGCGCCAGCAGCTCCGGACAGGGGGCAGGAGGCTACACCTTC.

This clone appeared once. CDR3 protein: CASSITGGASNQPQHF. The CDR3 nucleotides are TGTGCCAGTAGTATAACAGGGGGCGCGAGCAATCAGCCCCAGCATTTT. The V and J genes are TRBV19 and TRBJ1-5, with 9 bases lining up with TRBD1. CDR3 length: 16 amino acids. After removal of 2 bases from V and 1 base from J, the junction contained 3 bases not matched to a gene. In germline, CDR1 is LNHDA, CDR2 SQIVND (reference sequence).